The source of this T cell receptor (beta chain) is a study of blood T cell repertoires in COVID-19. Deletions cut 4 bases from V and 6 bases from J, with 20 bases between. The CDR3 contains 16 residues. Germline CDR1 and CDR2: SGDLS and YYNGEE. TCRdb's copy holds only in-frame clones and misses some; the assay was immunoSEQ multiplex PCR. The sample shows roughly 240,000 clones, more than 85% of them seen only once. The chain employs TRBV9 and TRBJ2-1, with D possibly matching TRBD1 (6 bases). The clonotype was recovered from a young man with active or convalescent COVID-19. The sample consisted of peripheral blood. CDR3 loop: CASSPRVWDNSNEQFF. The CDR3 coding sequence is TGTGCCAGCAGCCCCCGGGTGTGGGACAATTCCAATGAGCAGTTCTTC.